These T cell receptor beta chains were read from a single sample in a study of primary melanoma T cells and metastatic recurrence. Only in-frame clones appear in the TCRdb table, and some are missing; sequencing was by immunoSEQ multiplex PCR. Of some 100 clones in the sample, just under 80% were seen once. Sequenced material: melanoma tumor tissue. Receptors originate from a human donor with melanoma. CDR3s include the opening cysteine and the closing phenylalanine or tryptophan. A D gene is named only where the DNA matches it firmly. Some rows mark clone size as missing; the rest say once, few, many or name a class of expanded clone.

size	D	V	J	DNA	CDR3
few	TRBD1	TRBV15	TRBJ2-7	TGTGCCACCAGCAGAGAGGACAGGGCGGGCGAGCAGTACTTC	CATSREDRAGEQYF
-	-	TRBV12-5	TRBJ2-2	TGTGCTAGTGGTTTGTTCGGGGACGGGGAGCTGTTTTTT	CASGLFGDGELFF
-	-	TRBV7-1	TRBJ2-2	TGTGCCAGCAGCTTGGCGAGGAACACCGGGGAGCTGTTTTTT	CASSLARNTGELFF
-	TRBD1	TRBV15	TRBJ1-4	TGTGCCACCAGCGGAACGGACAGGGTCAATGAAAAACTGTTTTTT	CATSGTDRVNEKLFF
-	-	TRBV6-8	TRBJ1-2	TGTGCCAGCAGTTACTCGAGCAGCTATGGCTACACCTTC	CASSYSSSYGYTF
once	-	TRBV7-7	TRBJ1-1	TGTGCCAGCAGCTTGGTTCTTTCGGGGTTTGGTCCCTCAAACACTGAAGCTTTCTTT	CASSLVLSGFGPSNTEAFF
-	-	TRBV12-5	TRBJ1-2	TGTGCCATCCTCCTGATTTTACAGGGAGACTATGGCTACACCTTC	CAILLILQGDYGYTF
once	-	TRBV4-1	TRBJ1-4	TGCGCCAGCAGCCAAGAACCCAAATTTGGAGGTGAAAAACTGTTTTTT	CASSQEPKFGGEKLFF
few	TRBD1	TRBV19	TRBJ1-1	TGTGCCAGTAGTGGGGGACAGGGCTGGAACACTGAAGCTTTCTTT	CASSGGQGWNTEAFF